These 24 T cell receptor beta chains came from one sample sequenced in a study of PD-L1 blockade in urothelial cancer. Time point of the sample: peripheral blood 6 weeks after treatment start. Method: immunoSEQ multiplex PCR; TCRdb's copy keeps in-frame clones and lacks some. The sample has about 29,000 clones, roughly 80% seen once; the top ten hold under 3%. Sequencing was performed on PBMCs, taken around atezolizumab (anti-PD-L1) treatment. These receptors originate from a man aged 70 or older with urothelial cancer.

The CDR3 here is CASSVADSNQPQHF. In nucleotides, the CDR3 is TGTGCCAGCAGCGTAGCAGATAGCAATCAGCCCCAGCATTTT. The V and J genes are TRBV9 and TRBJ1-5; no definite D call. V gave up 0 bases and J gave up 0 bases, with 4 bases separating them. This CDR3 contains 14 residues. Germline V gene lookup returns CDR1 SGDLS and CDR2 YYNGEE.

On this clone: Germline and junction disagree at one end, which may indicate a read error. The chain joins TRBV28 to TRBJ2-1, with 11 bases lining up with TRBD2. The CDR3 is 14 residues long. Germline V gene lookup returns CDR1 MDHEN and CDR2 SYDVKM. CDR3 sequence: CASTLAGGSDEQFF. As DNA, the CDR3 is TGTGCCAGCACTTTAGCGGGAGGGTCCGATGAGCAGTTCTTC.

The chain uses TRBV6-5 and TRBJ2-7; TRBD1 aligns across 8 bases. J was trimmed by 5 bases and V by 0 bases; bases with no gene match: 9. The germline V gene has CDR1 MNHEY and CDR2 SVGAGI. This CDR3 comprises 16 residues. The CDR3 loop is CASSYSTGQGFDEQYF. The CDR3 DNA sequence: TGTGCCAGCAGTTACTCGACAGGACAGGGCTTCGACGAGCAGTACTTC.

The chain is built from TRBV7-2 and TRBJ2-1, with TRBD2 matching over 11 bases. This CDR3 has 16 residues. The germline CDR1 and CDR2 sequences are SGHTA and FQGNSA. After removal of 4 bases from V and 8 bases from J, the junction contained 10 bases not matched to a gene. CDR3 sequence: CASSWESSGRGHEQFF. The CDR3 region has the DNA TGTGCCAGCAGCTGGGAGAGTAGCGGGAGGGGCCATGAGCAGTTCTTC.

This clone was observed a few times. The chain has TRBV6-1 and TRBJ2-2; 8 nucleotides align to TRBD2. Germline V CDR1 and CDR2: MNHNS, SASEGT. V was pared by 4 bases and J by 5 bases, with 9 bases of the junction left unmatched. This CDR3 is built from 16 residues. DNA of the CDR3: TGTGCCAGCAGTGGGACCGGGACTAGTGGGACCGGGGAGCTGTTTTTT. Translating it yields CASSGTGTSGTGELFF.

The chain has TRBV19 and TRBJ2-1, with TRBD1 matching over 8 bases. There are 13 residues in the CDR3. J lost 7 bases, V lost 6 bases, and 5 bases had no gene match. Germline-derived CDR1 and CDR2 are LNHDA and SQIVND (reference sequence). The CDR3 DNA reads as TGTGCCAGTAGCGCGACAGGGGCGAATGAGCAGTTCTTC. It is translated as CASSATGANEQFF.

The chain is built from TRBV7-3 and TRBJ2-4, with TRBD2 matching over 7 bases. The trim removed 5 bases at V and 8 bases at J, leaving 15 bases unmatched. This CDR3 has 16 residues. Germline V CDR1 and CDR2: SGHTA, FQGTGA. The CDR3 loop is CASSPTKGREPDIQYF. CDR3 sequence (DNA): TGTGCCAGCAGCCCAACGAAGGGGCGGGAGCCGGACATTCAGTACTTC.

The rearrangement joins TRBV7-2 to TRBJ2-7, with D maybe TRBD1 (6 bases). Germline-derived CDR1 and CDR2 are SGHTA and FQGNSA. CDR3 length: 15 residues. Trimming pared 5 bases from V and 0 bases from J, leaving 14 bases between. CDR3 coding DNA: TGTGCCAGCAGCAATGACGGGACATCCTCCTACGAGCAGTACTTC. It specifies CASSNDGTSSYEQYF.

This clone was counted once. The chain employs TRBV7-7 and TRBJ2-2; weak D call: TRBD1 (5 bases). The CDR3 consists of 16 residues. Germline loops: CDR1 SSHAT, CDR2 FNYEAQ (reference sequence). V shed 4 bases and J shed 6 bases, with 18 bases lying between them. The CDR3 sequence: CASSYKLTGEAGELFF. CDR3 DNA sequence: TGTGCCAGCAGCTACAAACTCACAGGAGAGGCCGGGGAGCTGTTTTTT.

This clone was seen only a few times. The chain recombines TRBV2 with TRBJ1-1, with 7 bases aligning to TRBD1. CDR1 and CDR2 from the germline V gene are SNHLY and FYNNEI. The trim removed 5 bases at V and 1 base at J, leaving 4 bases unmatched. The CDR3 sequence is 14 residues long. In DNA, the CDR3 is TGTGCCAGCAGTCCGGGACAGAGGAACACTGAAGCTTTCTTT. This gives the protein CASSPGQRNTEAFF.

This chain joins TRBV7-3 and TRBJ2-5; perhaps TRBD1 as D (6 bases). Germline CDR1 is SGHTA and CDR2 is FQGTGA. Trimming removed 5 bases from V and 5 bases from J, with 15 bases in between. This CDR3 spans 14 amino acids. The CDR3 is CASSPQGSSETQYF. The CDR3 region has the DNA TGTGCCAGCAGCCCACAGGGCTCATCGGAGACCCAGTACTTC.

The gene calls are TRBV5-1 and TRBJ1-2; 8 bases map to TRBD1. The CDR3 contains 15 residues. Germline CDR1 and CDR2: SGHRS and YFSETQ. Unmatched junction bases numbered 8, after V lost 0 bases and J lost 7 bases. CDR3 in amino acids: CASSLDAGGLGGYTF. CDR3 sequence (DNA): TGCGCCAGCAGCTTGGATGCAGGGGGCCTTGGTGGCTACACCTTC.

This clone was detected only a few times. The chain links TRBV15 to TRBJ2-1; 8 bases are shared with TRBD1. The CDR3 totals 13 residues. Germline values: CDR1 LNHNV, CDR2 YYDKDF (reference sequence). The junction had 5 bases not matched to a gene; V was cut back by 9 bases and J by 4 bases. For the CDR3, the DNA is TGTGCCACGCATAGGACAGGGTACAATGAGCAGTTCTTC. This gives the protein CATHRTGYNEQFF.

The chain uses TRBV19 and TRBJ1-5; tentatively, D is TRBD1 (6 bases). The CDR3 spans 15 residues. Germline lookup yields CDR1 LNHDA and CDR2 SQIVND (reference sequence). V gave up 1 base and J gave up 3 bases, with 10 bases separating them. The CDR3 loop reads CASSIGTGTNQPQHF. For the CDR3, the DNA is TGTGCCAGTAGTATAGGAACAGGGACCAATCAGCCCCAGCATTTT. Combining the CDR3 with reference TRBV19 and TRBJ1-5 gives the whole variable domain DGGITQSPKYLFRKEGQNVTLSCEQNLNHDAMYWYRQDPGQGLRLIYYSQIVNDFQKGDIAEGYSVSREKKESFPLTVTSAQKNPTAFYLCASSIGTGTNQPQHFGDGTRLSIL.

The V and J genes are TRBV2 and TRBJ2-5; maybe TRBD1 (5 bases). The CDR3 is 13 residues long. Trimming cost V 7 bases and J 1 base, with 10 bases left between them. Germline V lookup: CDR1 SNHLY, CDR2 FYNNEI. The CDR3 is CASNRDSQETQYF. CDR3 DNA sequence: TGTGCCAGCAATCGCGACAGCCAAGAGACCCAGTACTTC.

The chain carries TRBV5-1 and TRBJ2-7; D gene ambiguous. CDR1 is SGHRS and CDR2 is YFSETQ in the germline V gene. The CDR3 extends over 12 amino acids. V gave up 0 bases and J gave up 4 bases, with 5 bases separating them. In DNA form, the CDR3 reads TGCGCCAGCAGCTTGGACGGGTACGAGCAGTACTTC. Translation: CASSLDGYEQYF.

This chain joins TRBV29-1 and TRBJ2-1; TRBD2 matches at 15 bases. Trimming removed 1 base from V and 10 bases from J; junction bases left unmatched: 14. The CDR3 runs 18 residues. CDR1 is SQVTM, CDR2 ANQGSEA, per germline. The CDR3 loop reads CSVEGSRTSGGVVKEQFF. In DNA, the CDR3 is TGCAGCGTTGAAGGGAGCAGGACTAGCGGGGGGGTGGTCAAAGAGCAGTTCTTC.

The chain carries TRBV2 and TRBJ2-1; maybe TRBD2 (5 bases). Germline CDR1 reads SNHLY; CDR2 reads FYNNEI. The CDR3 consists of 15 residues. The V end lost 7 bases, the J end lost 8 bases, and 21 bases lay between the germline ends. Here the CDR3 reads CASTSQGLPVDEQFF. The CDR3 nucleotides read TGTGCCAGCACCTCCCAAGGACTCCCTGTGGATGAGCAGTTCTTC.

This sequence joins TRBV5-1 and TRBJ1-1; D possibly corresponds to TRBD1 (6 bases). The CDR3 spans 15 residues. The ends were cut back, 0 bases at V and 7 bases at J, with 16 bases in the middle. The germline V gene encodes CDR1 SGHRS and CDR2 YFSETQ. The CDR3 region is CASSLGIGGTDEAFF. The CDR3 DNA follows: TGCGCCAGCAGCTTGGGAATAGGGGGAACGGATGAAGCTTTCTTT.

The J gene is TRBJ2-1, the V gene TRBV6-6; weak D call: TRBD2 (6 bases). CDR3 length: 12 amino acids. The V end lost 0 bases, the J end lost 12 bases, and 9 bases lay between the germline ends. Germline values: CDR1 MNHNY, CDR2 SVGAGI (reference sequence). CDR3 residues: CASSYSEGGQFF. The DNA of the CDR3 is TGTGCCAGCAGTTACTCGGAGGGAGGGCAGTTCTTC.

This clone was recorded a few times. The CDR3 coding sequence is TGCGCCAGCAGCGACGCGACAGCTGGAAACACCATATATTTT. This encodes CASSDATAGNTIYF. This chain uses TRBV5-1 with TRBJ1-3; maybe TRBD1 (5 bases). The CDR3 is made up of 14 amino acids. Germline loops: CDR1 SGHRS, CDR2 YFSETQ. V lost 4 bases and J 2 bases, leaving 10 bases between the germline ends.

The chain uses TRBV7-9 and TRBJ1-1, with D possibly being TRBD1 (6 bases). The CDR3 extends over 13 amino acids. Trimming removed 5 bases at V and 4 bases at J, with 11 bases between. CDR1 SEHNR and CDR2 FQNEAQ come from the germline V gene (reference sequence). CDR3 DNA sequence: TGTGCCAGCAGCATACAGGGCCCCACTGAAGCTTTCTTT. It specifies CASSIQGPTEAFF. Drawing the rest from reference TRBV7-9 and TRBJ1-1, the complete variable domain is DTGVSQNPRHKITKRGQNVTFRCDPISEHNRLYWYRQTLGQGPEFLTYFQNEAQLEKSRLLSDRFSAERPKGSFSTLEIQRTEQGDSAMYLCASSIQGPTEAFFGQGTRLTVV.

In nucleotides, the CDR3 is TGTGCCAGCAGTGAAGAGCTAGCGGGAGCTAGCACAGATACGCAGTATTTT. Translation gives CASSEELAGASTDTQYF. The chain is built from TRBV6-4 and TRBJ2-3; 10 positions agree with TRBD2. The V segment lost 3 bases and the J segment 0 bases; nucleotides outside the gene matches: 6. The CDR3 is made up of 17 amino acids. Per the germline V gene, CDR1 is MRHNA and CDR2 is SNTAGT.

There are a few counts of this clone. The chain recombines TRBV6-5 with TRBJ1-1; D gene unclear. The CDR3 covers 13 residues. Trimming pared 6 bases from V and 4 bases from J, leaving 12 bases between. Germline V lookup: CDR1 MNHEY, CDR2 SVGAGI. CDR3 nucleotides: TGTGCCAGCAGGCCCACAGAGACCACTGAAGCTTTCTTT. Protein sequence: CASRPTETTEAFF.